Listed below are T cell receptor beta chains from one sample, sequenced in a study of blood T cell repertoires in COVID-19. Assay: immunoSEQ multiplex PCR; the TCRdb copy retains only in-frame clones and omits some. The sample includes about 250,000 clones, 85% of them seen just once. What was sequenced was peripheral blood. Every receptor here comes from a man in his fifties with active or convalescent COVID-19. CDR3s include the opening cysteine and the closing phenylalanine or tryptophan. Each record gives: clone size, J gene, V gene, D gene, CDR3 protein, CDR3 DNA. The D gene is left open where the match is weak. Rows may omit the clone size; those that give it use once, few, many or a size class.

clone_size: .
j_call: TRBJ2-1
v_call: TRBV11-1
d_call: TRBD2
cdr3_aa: CASSPTGRAYNEQFF
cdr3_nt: TGTGCCAGCAGTCCGACCGGGAGGGCGTACAATGAGCAGTTCTTC

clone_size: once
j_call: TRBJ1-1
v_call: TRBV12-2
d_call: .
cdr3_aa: CASRLGAKIFF
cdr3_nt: TGTGCAAGTCGCTTAGGCGCCAAAATTTTCTTT

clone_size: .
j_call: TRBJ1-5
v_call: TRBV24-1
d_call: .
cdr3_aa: CATSDQNQPQHF
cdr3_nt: TGTGCCACCAGTGATCAGAATCAGCCCCAGCATTTT

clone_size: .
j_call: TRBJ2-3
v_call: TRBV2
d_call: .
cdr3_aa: CASKAASGGGHTDTQYF
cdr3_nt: TGTGCCAGCAAGGCAGCCAGCGGAGGTGGGCACACAGATACGCAGTATTTT

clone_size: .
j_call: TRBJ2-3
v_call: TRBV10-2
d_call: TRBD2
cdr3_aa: CASSAGTSYGTQYF
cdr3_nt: TGCGCCAGCAGCGCCGGGACTAGTTATGGTACGCAGTATTTT

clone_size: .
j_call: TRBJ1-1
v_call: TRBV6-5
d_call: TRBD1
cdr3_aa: CASSYDRGGTSEAFF
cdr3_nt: TGTGCCAGCAGTTACGACAGGGGGGGAACAAGTGAAGCTTTCTTT

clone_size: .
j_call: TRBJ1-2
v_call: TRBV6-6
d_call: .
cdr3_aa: CASKTANYGYTF
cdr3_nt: TGTGCCAGCAAAACAGCTAACTATGGCTACACCTTC

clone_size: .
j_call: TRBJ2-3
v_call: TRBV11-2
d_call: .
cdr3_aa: CASSLGWARTDTQYF
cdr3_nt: TGTGCCAGCAGCTTAGGGTGGGCCCGCACAGATACGCAGTATTTT

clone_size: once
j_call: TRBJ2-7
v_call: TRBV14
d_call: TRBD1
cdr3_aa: CASSLLDRDTYEQYF
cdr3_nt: TGTGCCAGCAGCCTCTTGGACAGGGACACCTACGAGCAGTACTTC

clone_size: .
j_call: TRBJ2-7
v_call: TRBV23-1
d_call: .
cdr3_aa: CASSQAFSHRDPSYEQYF
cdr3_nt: TGCGCCAGCAGTCAGGCTTTCTCCCACAGGGACCCCTCCTACGAGCAGTACTTC

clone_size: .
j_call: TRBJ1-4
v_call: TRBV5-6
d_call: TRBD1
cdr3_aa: CASSSIQGASNEKLFF
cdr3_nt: TGTGCCAGCAGCTCAATACAGGGGGCGTCTAATGAAAAACTGTTTTTT

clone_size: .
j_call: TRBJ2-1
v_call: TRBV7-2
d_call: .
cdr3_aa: CASSLTAAGPKDEQFF
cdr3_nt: TGTGCCAGCAGCTTAACGGCGGCAGGGCCTAAGGATGAGCAGTTCTTC

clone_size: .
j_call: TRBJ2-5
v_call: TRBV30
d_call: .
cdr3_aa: CAWSPGQETQYF
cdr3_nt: TGTGCCTGGTCCCCAGGGCAAGAGACCCAGTACTTC

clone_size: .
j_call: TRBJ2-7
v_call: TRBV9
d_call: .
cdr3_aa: CASSVGSRDIDYEQYF
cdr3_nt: TGTGCCAGCAGCGTTGGCAGCCGGGACATAGACTACGAGCAGTACTTC

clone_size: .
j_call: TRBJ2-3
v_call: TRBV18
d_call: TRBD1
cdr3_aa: CASAGQGTDTQYF
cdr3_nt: TGTGCCAGCGCGGGACAGGGCACAGATACGCAGTATTTT

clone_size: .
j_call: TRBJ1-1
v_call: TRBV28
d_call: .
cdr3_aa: CASSSMPAEAFF
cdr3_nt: TGTGCCAGCAGTTCGATGCCGGCTGAAGCTTTCTTT

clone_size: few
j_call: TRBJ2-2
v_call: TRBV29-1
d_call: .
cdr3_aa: CSVGQGFANTGELFF
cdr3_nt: TGCAGCGTTGGTCAGGGCTTCGCGAACACCGGGGAGCTGTTTTTT

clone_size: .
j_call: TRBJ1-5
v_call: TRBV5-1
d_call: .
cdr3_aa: CARSWGGAGQPQHF
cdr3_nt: TGCGCCCGCAGCTGGGGGGGGGCTGGTCAGCCCCAGCATTTT

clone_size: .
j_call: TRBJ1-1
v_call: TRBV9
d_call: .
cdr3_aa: CASSPHTGWNTEAFF
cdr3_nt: TGTGCCAGCAGCCCTCACACAGGGTGGAACACTGAAGCTTTCTTT

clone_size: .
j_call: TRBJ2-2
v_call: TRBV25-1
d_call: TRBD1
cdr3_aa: CASSEGGQGIGELFF
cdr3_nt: TGTGCCAGCAGTGAGGGGGGACAGGGAATCGGGGAGCTGTTTTTT

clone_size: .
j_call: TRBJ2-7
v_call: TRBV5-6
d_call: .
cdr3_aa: CASSLRQSYEQYF
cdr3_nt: TGTGCCAGCAGCTTGCGACAGTCTTACGAGCAGTACTTC

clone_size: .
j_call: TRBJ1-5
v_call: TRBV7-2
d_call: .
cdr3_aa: CASSSQGIVQPQHF
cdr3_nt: TGTGCCAGCAGCTCCCAGGGGATCGTTCAGCCCCAGCATTTT

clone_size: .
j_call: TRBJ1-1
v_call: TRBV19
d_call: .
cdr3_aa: CASSGDLWGNTEAFF
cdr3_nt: TGTGCCAGTAGTGGGGACTTGTGGGGGAACACTGAAGCTTTCTTT

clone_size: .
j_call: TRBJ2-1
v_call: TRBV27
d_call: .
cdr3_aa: CASSLNPGFNEQFF
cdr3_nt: TGTGCCAGCAGTTTAAATCCGGGTTTCAATGAGCAGTTCTTC

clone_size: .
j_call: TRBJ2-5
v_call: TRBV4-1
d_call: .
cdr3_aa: CASSQDPTGTQYF
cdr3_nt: TGCGCCAGCAGCCAAGACCCTACAGGGACCCAGTACTTC

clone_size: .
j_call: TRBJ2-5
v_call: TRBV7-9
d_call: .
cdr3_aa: CASSLGTSQETQYF
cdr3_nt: TGTGCCAGCAGCCTCGGGACTTCACAAGAGACCCAGTACTTC

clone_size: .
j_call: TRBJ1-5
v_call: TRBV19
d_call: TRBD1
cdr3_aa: CASSIARGLSKPQHF
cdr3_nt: TGTGCCAGTAGTATAGCAAGGGGGCTAAGTAAGCCCCAGCATTTT

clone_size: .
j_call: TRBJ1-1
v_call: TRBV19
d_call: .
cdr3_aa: CASSIQGLNTEAFF
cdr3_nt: TGTGCCAGTAGTATACAGGGCCTGAACACTGAAGCTTTCTTT

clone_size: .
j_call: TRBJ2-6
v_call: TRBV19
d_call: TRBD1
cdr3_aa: CASSIVTGGPGANVLTF
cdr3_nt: TGTGCCAGTAGTATAGTGACAGGGGGGCCTGGGGCCAACGTCCTGACTTTC

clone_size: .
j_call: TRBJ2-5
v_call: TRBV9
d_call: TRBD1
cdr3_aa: CASSPPGGRETQYF
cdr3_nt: TGTGCCAGCAGCCCCCCAGGGGGAAGAGAGACCCAGTACTTC

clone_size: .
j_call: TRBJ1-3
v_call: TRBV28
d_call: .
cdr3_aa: CASSSSGYGNTIYF
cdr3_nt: TGTGCCAGCAGCTCCTCCGGGTATGGAAACACCATATATTTT

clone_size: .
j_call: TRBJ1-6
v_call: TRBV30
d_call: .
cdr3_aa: CAAAQGSASPLHF
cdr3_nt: TGTGCCGCTGCACAGGGCTCCGCTTCACCCCTCCACTTT

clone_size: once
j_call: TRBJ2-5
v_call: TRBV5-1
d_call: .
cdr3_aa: CASSFEGVRQETQYF
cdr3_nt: TGCGCCAGCAGCTTTGAAGGAGTCCGCCAAGAGACCCAGTACTTC

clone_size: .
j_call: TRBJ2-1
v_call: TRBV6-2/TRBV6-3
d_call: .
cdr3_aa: CASSYRYNEQFF
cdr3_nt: TGTGCCAGCAGTTACCGTTACAATGAGCAGTTCTTC

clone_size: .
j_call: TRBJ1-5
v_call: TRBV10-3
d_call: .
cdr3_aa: CAISAQGDQPQHF
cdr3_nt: TGTGCCATCAGTGCACAGGGAGATCAGCCCCAGCATTTT

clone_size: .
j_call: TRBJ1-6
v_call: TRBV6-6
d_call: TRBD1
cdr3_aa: CASSPFPLSGQGNSPLHF
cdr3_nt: TGTGCCAGCAGTCCGTTTCCCCTCTCGGGACAGGGGAATTCACCCCTCCACTTT

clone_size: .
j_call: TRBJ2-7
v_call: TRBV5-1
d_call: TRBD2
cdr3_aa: CASSFSSGMGNEQYF
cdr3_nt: TGCGCCAGCAGCTTCAGTAGCGGGATGGGTAACGAGCAGTACTTC

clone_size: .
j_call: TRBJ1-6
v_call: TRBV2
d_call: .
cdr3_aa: CASTKENNSPLHF
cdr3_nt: TGTGCCAGCACGAAGGAGAATAATTCACCCCTCCACTTT

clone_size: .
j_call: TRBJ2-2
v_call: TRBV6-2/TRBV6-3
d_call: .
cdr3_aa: CASSTRPQGGTGTGELFF
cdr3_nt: TGTGCCAGCAGTACTCGCCCGCAGGGGGGAACGGGCACCGGGGAGCTGTTTTTT

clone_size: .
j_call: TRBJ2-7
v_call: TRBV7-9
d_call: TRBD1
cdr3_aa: CASSPRTGRTYEQYF
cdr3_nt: TGTGCCAGCAGCCCTAGGACAGGGCGGACCTACGAGCAGTACTTC

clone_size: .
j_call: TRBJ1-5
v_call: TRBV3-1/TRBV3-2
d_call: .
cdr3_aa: CASSQYSDGGQPQHF
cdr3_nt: TGTGCCAGCAGCCAATATTCCGACGGGGGTCAGCCCCAGCATTTT

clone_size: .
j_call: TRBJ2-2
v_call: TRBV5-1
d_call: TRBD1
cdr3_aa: CASSWGQDTGELFF
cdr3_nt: TGCGCCAGCAGTTGGGGACAGGACACCGGGGAGCTGTTTTTT

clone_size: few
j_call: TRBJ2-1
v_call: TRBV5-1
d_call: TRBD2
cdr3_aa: CASSLPKGRESSYNEQFF
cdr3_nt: TGCGCCAGCAGCTTGCCGAAGGGGCGGGAGTCATCCTACAATGAGCAGTTCTTC

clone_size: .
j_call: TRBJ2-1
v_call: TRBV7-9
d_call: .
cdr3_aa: CASSLGGNPVIEQFF
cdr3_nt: TGTGCCAGCAGCTTAGGGGGCAACCCAGTTATTGAGCAGTTCTTC

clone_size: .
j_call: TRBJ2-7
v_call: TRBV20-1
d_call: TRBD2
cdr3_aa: CSASGLAGGLTYEQYF
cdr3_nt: TGCAGTGCTAGTGGACTAGCGGGAGGGCTTACCTACGAGCAGTACTTC

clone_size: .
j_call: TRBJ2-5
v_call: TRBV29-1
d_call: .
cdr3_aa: CSVEPVGGETQYF
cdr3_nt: TGCAGCGTTGAACCCGTGGGGGGAGAGACCCAGTACTTC

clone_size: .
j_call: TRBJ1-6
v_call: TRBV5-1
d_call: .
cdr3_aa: CASSSLEASNSPLHF
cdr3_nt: TGCGCCAGCAGCTCGTTAGAAGCGAGTAATTCACCCCTCCACTTT

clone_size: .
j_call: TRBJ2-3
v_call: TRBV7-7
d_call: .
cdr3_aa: CASSLGGGGTDTQYF
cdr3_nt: TGTGCCAGCAGCTTAGGTGGAGGGGGCACAGATACGCAGTATTTT

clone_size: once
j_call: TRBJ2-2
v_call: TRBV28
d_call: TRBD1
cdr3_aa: CASSLMDRATGELFF
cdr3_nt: TGTGCCAGCAGTTTAATGGACAGGGCCACCGGGGAGCTGTTTTTT